These 26 T cell receptor beta chains were sequenced from one sample in a study of cytomegalovirus exposure and HLA in healthy donors. With 60 Vbeta and 13 Jbeta primers, the PCR was carried out. The repertoire was sequenced with immunoSEQ multiplex PCR; TCRdb's copy has only in-frame clones and lacks some. The sample has 130,000 to 150,000 clones; 75% to 80% are singletons. The source material was PBMCs. These receptors all come from a woman aged 25 to 45 in good health and CMV-seronegative.

The chain recombines TRBV7-2 with TRBJ2-2; 7 bases match TRBD1. The CDR3 sequence is 14 residues long. Germline CDR1 SGHTA, CDR2 FQGNSA. V gave up 5 bases and J gave up 7 bases; unmatched junction bases: 7. The CDR3 loop reads CASSHDRVIGELFF. Here the CDR3 DNA reads TGTGCCAGCAGCCACGACAGGGTTATCGGGGAGCTGTTTTTT.

This sequence joins TRBV6-5 and TRBJ2-5; no reliable D call. Germline V lookup: CDR1 MNHEY, CDR2 SVGAGI. The CDR3 has 13 residues. The V and J ends lost 8 bases and 3 bases respectively, with 13 bases between them. The CDR3 sequence: CASCRQEEETQYF. CDR3 DNA sequence: TGTGCCAGCTGCCGGCAGGAAGAAGAGACCCAGTACTTC.

This sequence joins TRBV14 and TRBJ2-1; TRBD2 aligns across 13 bases. Germline V gene sequence: CDR1 SGHDN, CDR2 FVKESK. Trimming cost V 2 bases and J 3 bases; bases outside gene matches: 1. This CDR3 has 16 amino acids. The CDR3 bases are TGTGCCAGCAGCCAATGGACTAGCGGGAGCTACAATGAGCAGTTCTTC. Amino acid sequence: CASSQWTSGSYNEQFF.

The rearrangement links TRBV6-4 to TRBJ2-7; TRBD2 matches at 8 bases. The length of the CDR3 is 15 residues. From germline, CDR1 is MRHNA and CDR2 SNTAGT. V was pared by 6 bases and J by 0 bases, with 7 bases of the junction left unmatched. CDR3 DNA sequence: TGTGCCAGCAGCGATAAAGCGGGGGCCTCCTACGAGCAGTACTTC. Amino acid sequence: CASSDKAGASYEQYF.

V and J are TRBV6-5 and TRBJ1-1; TRBD1 is a possible D gene (5 bases). Per germline, CDR1 MNHEY and CDR2 SVGAGI. CDR3 length: 11 residues. Trimming pared 7 bases from V and 8 bases from J, leaving 11 bases between. The CDR3, as DNA: TGTGCCAGCACCTCCCGGGGGGAAGCTTTCTTT. Translating gives CASTSRGEAFF.

The V and J genes are TRBV6-1 and TRBJ2-1; D may be TRBD2 (7 bases). Trimming took 4 bases from V and 9 from J, leaving 10 bases between them. CDR1 MNHNS and CDR2 SASEGT come from the germline V gene. This CDR3 has 12 amino acids. The CDR3 protein is CASSVRGGEQFF. DNA of the CDR3: TGTGCCAGCAGTGTGAGGGGGGGTGAGCAGTTCTTC.

The chain links TRBV7-2 to TRBJ1-2; TRBD1 is a possible D gene (6 bases). The V gene lost 4 bases and the J gene lost 7 bases, with 16 bases spanning the gap. The CDR3 has 14 residues. Germline V gene data show CDR1 as SGHTA and CDR2 as FQGNSA. CDR3 coding DNA: TGTGCCAGCAGCTCCAAGTCACAGGGAACTGGCTACACCTTC. This sequence encodes CASSSKSQGTGYTF.

The rearrangement joins TRBV29-1 to TRBJ1-1, with 9 bases identical to TRBD1. Looked up from germline, CDR1 is SQVTM and CDR2 is ANQGSEA. After removal of 6 bases from V and 5 bases from J, the junction contained 7 bases not matched to a gene. The CDR3 length is 13 residues. CDR3 protein: CSVTGQGRTEAFF. The CDR3 nucleotides read TGCAGCGTCACGGGACAGGGACGAACTGAAGCTTTCTTT.

V gene TRBV5-4 combines with J gene TRBJ2-3, with TRBD2 matching 10 bases. The CDR3 sequence is 17 residues long. With V trimmed by 4 bases and J by 3 bases, 11 bases remained unmatched. Germline CDR1 and CDR2: SGHNT and YYREEE (reference sequence). CDR3 sequence reads: CASSLGGAGGRTDTQYF. The CDR3 DNA is TGTGCCAGCAGCCTGGGGGGAGCGGGGGGGCGTACAGATACGCAGTATTTT.

The genes are TRBV4-3 and TRBJ1-2; TRBD1 agrees at 8 bases. V was clipped by 3 bases and J by 6 bases; unmatched bases: 6. The CDR3 contains 14 residues. The V gene's germline CDR1 is LGHNA and CDR2 YSLEER. CDR3 protein: CASSHLLQGDGYTF. The CDR3 DNA reads TGCGCCAGCAGCCACCTATTACAGGGGGATGGCTACACCTTC.

V usage is TRBV2 and J usage is TRBJ1-2; 10 bases are shared with TRBD1. This CDR3 has 14 amino acids. V was clipped by 7 bases and J by 4 bases; unmatched bases: 6. Per the germline V gene, CDR1 is SNHLY and CDR2 is FYNNEI. The CDR3 loop is CASNPTGGPYGYTF. Written as DNA, the CDR3 is TGTGCCAGCAACCCGACAGGGGGCCCCTATGGCTACACCTTC.

The rearrangement links TRBV30 to TRBJ1-2; D is unclear. With 0 bases removed from V and 6 bases from J, the gap between germline ends came to 11 bases. Germline V CDR1 and CDR2: GTSNPN, SVGIG (reference sequence). This CDR3 comprises 13 residues. CDR3 coding DNA: TGTGCCTGGAGTGTACGAGGAGGTGATGGCTACACCTTC. Its protein product is CAWSVRGGDGYTF.

The V and J genes are TRBV19 and TRBJ1-2; a possible D gene is TRBD1 (5 bases). The V and J ends lost 7 bases and 0 bases respectively, with 15 bases between them. The length of the CDR3 is 15 residues. CDR1 is LNHDA, CDR2 SQIVND, per germline (reference sequence). CDR3 coding DNA: TGTGCCAGTATTCCTTCAGGGTCAACTAACTATGGCTACACCTTC. Its protein product is CASIPSGSTNYGYTF.

The gene calls are TRBV30 and TRBJ2-5; tentative D call: TRBD1 (6 bases). CDR1 is GTSNPN and CDR2 is SVGIG in the germline V gene (reference sequence). With 3 bases removed from V and 5 bases from J, the gap between germline ends came to 19 bases. The CDR3 runs 15 residues. Written as DNA, the CDR3 is TGTGCCTGGAGGAGAGCTACAGGGATTGTGGAGACCCAGTACTTC. This sequence encodes CAWRRATGIVETQYF.

This chain uses TRBV6-4 with TRBJ2-2, with TRBD1 matching 8 bases. Germline CDR1 is MRHNA and CDR2 is SNTAGT. V shed 6 bases and J 4 bases; nucleotides not matched to a gene: 4. CDR3 size: 14 residues. In DNA, the CDR3 is TGTGCCAGCAGGAAAGACAGGGGCACCGGGGAGCTGTTTTTT. Protein sequence: CASRKDRGTGELFF.

The gene calls are TRBV7-2 and TRBJ1-2, with 11 nucleotides matching TRBD1. Germline CDR1 and CDR2: SGHTA and FQGNSA. This CDR3 contains 15 residues. J gave up 3 bases and V 5 bases, and 5 bases lay outside the gene matches. CDR3 sequence reads: CASSPGTGGYYGYTF. The CDR3 region has the DNA TGTGCCAGCAGCCCCGGGACAGGGGGATACTATGGCTACACCTTC.

This clone has a single count. The same CDR3 arises from other DNA sequences in this sample as well. The chain combines TRBV18 with TRBJ1-2; 8 nucleotides match TRBD1. The CDR3 covers 14 residues. The V segment lost 2 bases and the J segment 3 bases; nucleotides outside the gene matches: 2. CDR1 is KGHSH, CDR2 LQKENI, per germline. This CDR3 is CASSPAGGDYGYTF. The CDR3 nucleotides read TGTGCCAGCTCACCAGCAGGGGGCGACTATGGCTACACCTTC. The variable domain in full, with the rest retrieved from reference TRBV18 and TRBJ1-2, is NAGVMQNPRHLVRRRGQEARLRCSPMKGHSHVYWYRQLPEEGLKFMVYLQKENIIDESGMPKERFSAEFPKEGPSILRIQQVVRGDSAAYFCASSPAGGDYGYTFGSGTRLTVV.

V gene TRBV6-1 combines with J gene TRBJ1-2, with unresolved D. The CDR3 sequence is 15 residues long. Trimming shortened V by 4 bases and J by 5 bases, and 17 bases separated the two germline ends. CDR1 is MNHNS and CDR2 is SASEGT in the germline V gene. CDR3 DNA sequence: TGTGCCAGCAGTGCCTCCCGGGGTGATGTTTATGGCTACACCTTC. Translated: CASSASRGDVYGYTF.

The genes are TRBV11-2 and TRBJ1-4; TRBD1 aligns across 7 bases. CDR3 length equals 17 residues. Germline values: CDR1 SGHAT, CDR2 FQNNGV. J gave up 6 bases and V 0 bases, and 10 bases lay outside the gene matches. The CDR3 sequence: CASSLDFRGAVYEKLFF. CDR3 nucleotide sequence: TGTGCCAGCAGCTTAGATTTCAGGGGGGCGGTGTATGAAAAACTGTTTTTT.

The chain has TRBV6-1 and TRBJ1-2, with D perhaps TRBD1 (6 bases). Germline V gene sequence: CDR1 MNHNS, CDR2 SASEGT. The CDR3 consists of 16 residues. The V end lost 4 bases, the J end lost 5 bases, and 20 bases lay between the germline ends. The CDR3 region has the DNA TGTGCCAGCAGTGTTGATACGACCAGGGGCTTGTATGGCTACACCTTC. Translation: CASSVDTTRGLYGYTF.

The gene calls are TRBV18 and TRBJ2-1; 10 nucleotides align to TRBD1. Germline loops: CDR1 KGHSH, CDR2 LQKENI. The trim removed 6 bases at V and 4 bases at J, leaving 0 bases unmatched. The CDR3 contains 13 residues. CDR3 sequence (DNA): TGTGCCAGCTCGGGACAGGGGTACAATGAGCAGTTCTTC. Translated: CASSGQGYNEQFF.

CDR3 in amino acids: CAISGGGFGEQFF. The CDR3 nucleotides read TGTGCCATCTCCGGGGGGGGTTTTGGTGAGCAGTTCTTC. The chain uses TRBV2 and TRBJ2-1; TRBD2 matches 8 bases. The CDR3 is 13 amino acids. Germline trimming cut 10 bases from V and 9 bases from J; bases unmatched to any gene: 11. The germline V gene encodes CDR1 SNHLY and CDR2 FYNNEI.

V gene TRBV27 combines with J gene TRBJ2-3, with TRBD1 matching over 8 bases. The CDR3 sequence is 17 residues long. Trimming removed 5 bases from V and 4 bases from J; junction bases left unmatched: 14. Germline-derived CDR1 and CDR2 are MNHEY and SMNVEV (reference sequence). As DNA, the CDR3 is TGTGCCAGCAGTCCGCAGGGGGCGCAGGGTCTGTCAGATACGCAGTATTTT. Its translation is CASSPQGAQGLSDTQYF.

This chain connects TRBV2 to TRBJ2-5; D ambiguous. The CDR3 spans 14 residues. The ends were cut back, 2 bases at V and 5 bases at J, with 12 bases in the middle. Germline V lookup: CDR1 SNHLY, CDR2 FYNNEI. The CDR3: CASSENNSPETQYF. The DNA for the CDR3 is TGTGCCAGCAGTGAAAACAATAGCCCGGAGACCCAGTACTTC.

This clone occurred a few times. J is TRBJ1-1 and V is TRBV4-3; TRBD1 matches 7 bases. Germline CDR1 is LGHNA and CDR2 is YSLEER. This CDR3 region has 16 residues. Trimming took 3 bases from V and 8 from J; bases not matched to a gene: 15. CDR3 protein: CASSHFKGAGTPEAFF. The CDR3 DNA sequence: TGCGCCAGCAGCCATTTTAAGGGGGCCGGGACCCCCGAAGCTTTCTTT.

The chain carries TRBV5-4 and TRBJ2-1; TRBD1 aligns across 8 bases. The V gene end was trimmed by 7 bases and the J gene end by 5 bases; junction bases not matched to a gene: 8. Looked up from germline, CDR1 is SGHNT and CDR2 is YYREEE (reference sequence). This CDR3 is 14 amino acids long. CDR3: CASSRTGPHNEQFF. CDR3 DNA sequence: TGTGCCAGCTCAAGGACAGGGCCTCACAATGAGCAGTTCTTC.